This TCR beta chain was profiled in a study of T cells in Graves' hyperthyroidism and ophthalmopathy. Study outcomes and limitations: Blood also held most thyroid clonotypes expanded beyond 0.001. Ophthalmopathy, which appeared later, was predicted by the model a median approximately 6.7 months before onset.

V was pared by 6 bases and J by 5 bases, with 8 bases between. There are 11 residues in the CDR3. In germline, CDR1 is SQVTM, CDR2 ANQGSEA. TCR beta CDR3 sequences were amplified from RNA transcripts. The HTBI set primed first-round TCR CDR3 RT-PCR. TCRdb reanalysed the multiplex PCR reads using MiXCR and keeps one entry per CDR3 protein. This sample has a few hundred thousand distinct CDR3 sequences, with 40% to 50% found just once. This clonotype has just a few counts. No antigen is known for it. The material sequenced was peripheral blood or thyroid tissue (not recorded which). The rearrangement uses TRBV29-1 and TRBJ1-5; D gene ambiguous. The TCR sequence derives from an adult woman with Graves' disease, either hyperthyroidism or ophthalmopathy (not recorded which). The CDR3 reads CSVDGYQPQHF. CDR3 sequence (DNA): TGCAGCGTAGACGGTTATCAGCCCCAGCATTTT.